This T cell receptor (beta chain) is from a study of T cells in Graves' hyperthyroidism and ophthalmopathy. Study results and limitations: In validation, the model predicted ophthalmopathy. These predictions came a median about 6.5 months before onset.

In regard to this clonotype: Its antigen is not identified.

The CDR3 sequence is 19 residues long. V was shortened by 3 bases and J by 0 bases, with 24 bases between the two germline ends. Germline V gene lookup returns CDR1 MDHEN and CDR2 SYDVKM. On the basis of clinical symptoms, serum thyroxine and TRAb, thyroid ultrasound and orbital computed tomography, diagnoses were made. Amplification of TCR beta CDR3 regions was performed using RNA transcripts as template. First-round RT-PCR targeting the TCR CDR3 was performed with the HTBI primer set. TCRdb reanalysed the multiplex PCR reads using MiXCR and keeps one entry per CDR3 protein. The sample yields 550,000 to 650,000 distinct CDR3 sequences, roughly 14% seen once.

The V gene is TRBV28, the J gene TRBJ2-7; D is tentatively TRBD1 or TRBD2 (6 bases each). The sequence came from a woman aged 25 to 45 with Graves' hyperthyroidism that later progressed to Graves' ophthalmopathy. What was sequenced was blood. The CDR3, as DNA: TGTGCCAGCAGTTTTACCCTCCCCCGGGACAAACTAGCCTCCTACGAGCAGTACTTC. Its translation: CASSFTLPRDKLASYEQYF.